This record looks at one T cell receptor (beta chain) sequence and its context. The antigen remains unidentified. The sequenced template was cDNA made from the entire isolated RNA. Sequenced by immunoSEQ multiplex PCR; TCRdb stores in-frame clones only, minus some. Of around 40,000 clones listed, about 66% are singletons. The record originates from a study of beta chain features in type 1 diabetes. Study results and caveats: At VDJ recombination sites, type 1 diabetes patients had fewer insertions and more deleted nucleotides. The study found that naive, central memory and Treg TCRB repertoires appeared more similar in patients than in healthy donors. All four CD4+ subsets of Type 1 diabetes patients contained TCRB CDR3s that were moderately but significantly shorter.

The CDR3 covers 14 residues. The V gene's germline CDR1 is SGHTA and CDR2 FQGNSA. The V and J ends lost 2 bases and 0 bases respectively, with 6 bases between them. The sequence came from a woman under 30 with type 1 diabetes. The chain combines TRBV7-2 with TRBJ2-3; possible D gene TRBD1, 5 bases. Sequenced input: Tregs from blood. The CDR3 loop is CASSLPGSTDTQYF. CDR3 bases: TGTGCCAGCAGCTTACCAGGGAGCACAGATACGCAGTATTTT.